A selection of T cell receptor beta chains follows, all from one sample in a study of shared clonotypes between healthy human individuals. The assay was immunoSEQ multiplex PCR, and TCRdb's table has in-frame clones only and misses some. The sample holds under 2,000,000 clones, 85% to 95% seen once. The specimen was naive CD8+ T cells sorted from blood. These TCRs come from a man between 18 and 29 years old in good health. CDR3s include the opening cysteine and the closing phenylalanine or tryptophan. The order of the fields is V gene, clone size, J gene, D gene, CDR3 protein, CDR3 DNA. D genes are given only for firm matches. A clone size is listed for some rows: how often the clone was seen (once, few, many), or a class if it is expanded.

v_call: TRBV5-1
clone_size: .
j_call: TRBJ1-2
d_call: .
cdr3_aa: CASSLAGYDGYTF
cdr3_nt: TGCGCCAGCAGCTTGGCCGGGTATGATGGCTACACCTTC

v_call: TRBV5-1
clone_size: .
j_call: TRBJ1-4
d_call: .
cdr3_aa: CASSLEGGFNEKLFF
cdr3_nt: TGCGCCAGCAGCTTGGAGGGGGGCTTCAATGAAAAACTGTTTTTT

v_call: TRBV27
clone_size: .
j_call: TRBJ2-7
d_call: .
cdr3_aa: CASSSRRTELYEQYF
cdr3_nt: TGTGCCAGCAGTTCACGCAGGACAGAACTCTACGAGCAGTACTTC

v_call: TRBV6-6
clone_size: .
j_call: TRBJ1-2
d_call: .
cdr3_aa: CASSYSTGGYGYTF
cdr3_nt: TGTGCCAGCAGTTACTCGACCGGCGGCTATGGCTACACCTTC

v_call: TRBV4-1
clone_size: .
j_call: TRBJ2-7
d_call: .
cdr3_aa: CASSQDTETYEQYF
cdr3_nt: TGCGCCAGCAGCCAGGACACTGAAACCTACGAGCAGTACTTC

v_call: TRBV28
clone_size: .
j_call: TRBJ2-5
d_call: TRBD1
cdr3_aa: CASSPWTGQIETQYF
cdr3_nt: TGTGCCAGCAGTCCCTGGACAGGGCAGATAGAGACCCAGTACTTC

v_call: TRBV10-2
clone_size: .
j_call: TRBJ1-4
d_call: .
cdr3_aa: CASSEPGTDATNEKLFF
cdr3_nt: TGCGCCAGCAGTGAGCCCGGGACCGACGCAACTAATGAAAAACTGTTTTTT

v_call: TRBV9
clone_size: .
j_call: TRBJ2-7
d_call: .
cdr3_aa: CASSGAGTSMYEQYF
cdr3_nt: TGTGCCAGCAGCGGCGCCGGGACATCTATGTACGAGCAGTACTTC

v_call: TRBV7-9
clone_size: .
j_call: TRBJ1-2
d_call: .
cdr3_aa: CASSDPDSRGYGYTF
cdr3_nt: TGTGCCAGCAGCGACCCGGACAGTAGGGGCTATGGCTACACCTTC

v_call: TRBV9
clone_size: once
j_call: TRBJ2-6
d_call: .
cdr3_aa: CASSAGSSGANVLTF
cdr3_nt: TGTGCCAGCAGCGCAGGGAGCTCTGGGGCCAACGTCCTGACTTTC

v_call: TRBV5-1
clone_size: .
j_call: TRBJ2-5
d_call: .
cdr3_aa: CASSWTYQETQYF
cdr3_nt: TGCGCCAGCAGCTGGACTTACCAAGAGACCCAGTACTTC

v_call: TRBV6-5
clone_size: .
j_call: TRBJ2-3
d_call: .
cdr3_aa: CASSYSHFFRTDTQYF
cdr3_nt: TGTGCCAGCAGTTACTCCCACTTCTTTCGCACAGATACGCAGTATTTT

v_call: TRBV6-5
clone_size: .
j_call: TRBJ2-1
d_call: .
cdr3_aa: CASSETRGDEQFF
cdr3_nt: TGTGCCAGCAGTGAAACCCGGGGAGATGAGCAGTTCTTC

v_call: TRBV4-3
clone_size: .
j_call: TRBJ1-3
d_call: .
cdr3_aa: CASSQGWGSGNTIYF
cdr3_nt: TGCGCCAGCAGCCAAGGATGGGGGTCTGGAAACACCATATATTTT

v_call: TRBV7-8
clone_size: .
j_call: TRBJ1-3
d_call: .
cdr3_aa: CASSDPYGSGNTIYF
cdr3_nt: TGTGCCAGCAGCGACCCGTATGGCTCTGGAAACACCATATATTTT

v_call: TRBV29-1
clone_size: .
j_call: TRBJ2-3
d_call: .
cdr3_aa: CSVALAGASTDTQYF
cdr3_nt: TGCAGCGTTGCCTTAGCAGGAGCTAGCACAGATACGCAGTATTTT